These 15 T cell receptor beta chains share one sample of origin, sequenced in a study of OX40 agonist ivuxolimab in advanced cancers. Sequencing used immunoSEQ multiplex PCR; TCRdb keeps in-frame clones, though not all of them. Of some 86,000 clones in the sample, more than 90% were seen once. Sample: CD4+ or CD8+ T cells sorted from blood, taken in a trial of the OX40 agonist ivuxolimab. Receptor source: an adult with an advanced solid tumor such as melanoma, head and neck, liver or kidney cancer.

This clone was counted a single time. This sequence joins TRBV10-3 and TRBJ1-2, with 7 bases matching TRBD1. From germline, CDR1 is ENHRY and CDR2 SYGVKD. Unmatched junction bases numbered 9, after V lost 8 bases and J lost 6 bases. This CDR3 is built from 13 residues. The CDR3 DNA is TGTGCCATCCGCGCAGACAGGGAGGATGGCTACACCTTC. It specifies CAIRADREDGYTF.

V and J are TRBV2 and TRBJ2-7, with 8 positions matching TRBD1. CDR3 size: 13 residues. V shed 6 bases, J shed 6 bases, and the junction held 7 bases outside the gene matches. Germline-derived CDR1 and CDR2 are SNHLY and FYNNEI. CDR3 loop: CASSRDRISEQYF. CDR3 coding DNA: TGTGCCAGCAGCAGGGACAGGATCAGCGAGCAGTACTTC.

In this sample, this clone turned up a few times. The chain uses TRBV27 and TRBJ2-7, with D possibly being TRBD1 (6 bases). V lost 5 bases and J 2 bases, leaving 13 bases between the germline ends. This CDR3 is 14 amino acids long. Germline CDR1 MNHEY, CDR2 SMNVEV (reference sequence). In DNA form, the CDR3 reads TGTGCCAGCAGTCGGACCCGGACAGCCTACGAGCAGTACTTC. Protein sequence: CASSRTRTAYEQYF.

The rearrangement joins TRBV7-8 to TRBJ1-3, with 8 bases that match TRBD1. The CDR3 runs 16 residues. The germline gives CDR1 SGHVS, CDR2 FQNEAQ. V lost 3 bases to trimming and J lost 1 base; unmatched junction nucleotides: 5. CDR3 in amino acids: CASSFETGVSGNTIYF. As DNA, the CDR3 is TGTGCCAGCAGCTTCGAGACAGGGGTATCTGGAAACACCATATATTTT.

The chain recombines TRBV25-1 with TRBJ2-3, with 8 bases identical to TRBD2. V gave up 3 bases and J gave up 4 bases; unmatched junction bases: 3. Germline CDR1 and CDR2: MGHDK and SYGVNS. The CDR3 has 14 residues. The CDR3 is CASSDSGMADTQYF. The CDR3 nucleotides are TGTGCCAGCAGTGATAGCGGGATGGCAGATACGCAGTATTTT.

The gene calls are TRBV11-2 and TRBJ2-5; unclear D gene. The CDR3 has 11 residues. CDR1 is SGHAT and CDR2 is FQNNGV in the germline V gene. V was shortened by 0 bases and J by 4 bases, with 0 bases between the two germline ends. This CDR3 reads CASSLEETQYF. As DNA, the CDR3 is TGTGCCAGCAGCTTAGAAGAGACCCAGTACTTC.

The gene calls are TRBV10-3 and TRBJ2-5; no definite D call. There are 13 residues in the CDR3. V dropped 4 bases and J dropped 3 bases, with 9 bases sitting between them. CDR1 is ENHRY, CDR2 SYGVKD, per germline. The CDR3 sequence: CAISGGREETQYF. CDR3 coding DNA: TGTGCCATCAGTGGAGGTAGGGAAGAGACCCAGTACTTC.

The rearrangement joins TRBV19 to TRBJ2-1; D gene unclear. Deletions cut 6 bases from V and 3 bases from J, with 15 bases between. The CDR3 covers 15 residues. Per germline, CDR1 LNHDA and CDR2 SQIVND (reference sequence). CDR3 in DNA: TGTGCCAGTAGAAGCCCTACGGTTAACTACAATGAGCAGTTCTTC. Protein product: CASRSPTVNYNEQFF.

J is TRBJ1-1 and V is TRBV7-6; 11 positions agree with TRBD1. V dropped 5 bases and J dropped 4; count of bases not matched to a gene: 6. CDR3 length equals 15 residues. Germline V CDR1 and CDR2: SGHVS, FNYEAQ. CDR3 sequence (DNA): TGTGCCAGCAGCCCAAGGACAGGGGGCGGCACTGAAGCTTTCTTT. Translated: CASSPRTGGGTEAFF.

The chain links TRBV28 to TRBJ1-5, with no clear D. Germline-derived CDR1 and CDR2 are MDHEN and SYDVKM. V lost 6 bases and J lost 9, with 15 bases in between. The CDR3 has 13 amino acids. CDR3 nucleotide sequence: TGTGCCAGCAGCCCGGGCCTTTTAGGGCCCCAGCATTTT. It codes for CASSPGLLGPQHF.

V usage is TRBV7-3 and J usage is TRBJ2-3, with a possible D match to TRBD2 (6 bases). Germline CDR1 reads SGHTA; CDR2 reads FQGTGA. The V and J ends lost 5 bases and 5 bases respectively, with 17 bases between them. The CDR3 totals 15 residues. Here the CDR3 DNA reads TGTGCCAGCAGCCGATATGGCGGGAAACTAGATACGCAGTATTTT. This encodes CASSRYGGKLDTQYF. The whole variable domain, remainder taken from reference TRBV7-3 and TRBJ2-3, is GAGVSQTPSNKVTEKGKYVELRCDPISGHTALYWYRQSLGQGPEFLIYFQGTGAADDSGLPNDRFFAVRPEGSVSTLKIQRTERGDSAVYLCASSRYGGKLDTQYFGPGTRLTVL.

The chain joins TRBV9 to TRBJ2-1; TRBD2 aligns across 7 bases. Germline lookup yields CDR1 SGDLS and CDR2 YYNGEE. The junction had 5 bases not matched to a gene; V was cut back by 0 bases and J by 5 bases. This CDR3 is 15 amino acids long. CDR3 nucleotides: TGTGCCAGCAGCGTAGTTTCTAGCGGACACAATGAGCAGTTCTTC. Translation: CASSVVSSGHNEQFF. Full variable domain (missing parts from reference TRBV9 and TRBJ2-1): DSGVTQTPKHLITATGQRVTLRCSPRSGDLSVYWYQQSLDQGLQFLIQYYNGEERAKGNILERFSAQQFPDLHSELNLSSLELGDSALYFCASSVVSSGHNEQFFGPGTRLTVL.

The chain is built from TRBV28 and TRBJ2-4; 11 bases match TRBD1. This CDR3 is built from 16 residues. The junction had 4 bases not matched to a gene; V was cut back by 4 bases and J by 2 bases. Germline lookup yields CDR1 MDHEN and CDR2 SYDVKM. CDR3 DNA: TGTGCCAGCAGTTCCGGACAGGGGGCGACCAAAAACATTCAGTACTTC. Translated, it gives CASSSGQGATKNIQYF.

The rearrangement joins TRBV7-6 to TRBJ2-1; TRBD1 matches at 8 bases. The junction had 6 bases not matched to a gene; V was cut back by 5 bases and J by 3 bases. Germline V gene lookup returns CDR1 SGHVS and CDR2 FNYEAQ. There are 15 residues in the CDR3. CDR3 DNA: TGTGCCAGCAGCCACGGACAGGGAGACTACAATGAGCAGTTCTTC. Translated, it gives CASSHGQGDYNEQFF.

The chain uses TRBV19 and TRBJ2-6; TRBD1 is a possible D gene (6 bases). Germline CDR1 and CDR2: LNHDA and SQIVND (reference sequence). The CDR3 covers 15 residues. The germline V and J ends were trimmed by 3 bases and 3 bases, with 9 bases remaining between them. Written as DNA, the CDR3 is TGTGCCAGTAGTATGAGGACAGTTGGGGCCAACGTCCTGACTTTC. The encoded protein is CASSMRTVGANVLTF.